This is a list of T cell receptor beta chains from one sample in a study of OX40 agonist ivuxolimab in advanced cancers. The table came from immunoSEQ multiplex PCR; TCRdb's copy has only in-frame clones and leaves some out. The sample consists of under 80,000 clones, 92% of them appearing once. Sequencing used CD4+ or CD8+ T cells sorted from blood, obtained in a trial of the OX40 agonist ivuxolimab. These receptor sequences come from an adult with an advanced solid tumor such as melanoma, head and neck, liver or kidney cancer. Both conserved end residues are part of each CDR3. Fields, in order: J gene, clone size, V gene, D gene, CDR3 protein, CDR3 DNA. D genes are given only for firm matches. The size field is filled for only some rows; it gives once, few, many or a size class.

TRBJ1-1 | . | TRBV5-5 | TRBD1 | CASSTQGAGTEAFF | TGTGCCAGCAGCACACAGGGGGCAGGGACTGAAGCTTTCTTT
TRBJ1-4 | . | TRBV19 | . | CASSGWGQTTNEKLFF | TGTGCCAGTTCGGGATGGGGGCAGACGACTAATGAAAAACTGTTTTTT
TRBJ2-1 | . | TRBV19 | TRBD2 | CASRPLAGEYNEQFF | TGTGCCAGTAGGCCACTAGCGGGGGAATACAATGAGCAGTTCTTC
TRBJ1-6 | . | TRBV19 | TRBD1 | CASSPGQDHNSPLHF | TGTGCCAGTAGTCCCGGACAGGACCATAATTCACCCCTCCACTTT
TRBJ1-2 | . | TRBV6-6 | . | CASSPQGSDYGYTF | TGTGCCAGCAGCCCCCAAGGGAGTGACTATGGCTACACCTTC
TRBJ2-3 | once | TRBV6-5 | TRBD1 | CASSTTGEELDTQYF | TGTGCCAGCAGCACGACAGGGGAGGAACTGGATACGCAGTATTTT
TRBJ2-5 | . | TRBV6-6 | TRBD1 | CASRGGQGETQYF | TGTGCCAGCAGAGGAGGACAGGGCGAGACCCAGTACTTC
TRBJ2-5 | . | TRBV5-4 | TRBD2 | CASSLASGGVEETQYF | TGTGCCAGCAGCTTGGCCAGCGGGGGGGTCGAGGAGACCCAGTACTTC
TRBJ2-2 | . | TRBV5-6 | . | CASSLGSHTGELFF | TGTGCCAGCAGCTTGGGCAGCCACACCGGGGAGCTGTTTTTT
TRBJ1-4 | . | TRBV6-5 | . | CASKEGVREKLFF | TGTGCCAGCAAGGAGGGGGTAAGAGAAAAACTGTTTTTT
TRBJ2-7 | . | TRBV7-9 | . | CASSLANDHEQYF | TGTGCCAGCAGCTTAGCTAATGATCACGAGCAGTACTTC
TRBJ1-6 | . | TRBV6-5 | TRBD1 | CASRSRDRWDSPLHF | TGTGCCAGCAGATCGCGGGACAGGTGGGATTCACCCCTCCACTTT
TRBJ2-7 | . | TRBV7-6 | . | CASSPEPVTSYEQYF | TGTGCCAGCAGCCCCGAACCGGTGACTTCCTACGAGCAGTACTTC
TRBJ1-6 | . | TRBV11-2 | . | CASSLGDMVLHF | TGTGCCAGCAGCTTAGGGGACATGGTCCTCCACTTT
TRBJ2-7 | . | TRBV27 | . | CASSLMGGGNYEQYF | TGTGCCAGCAGTTTAATGGGAGGGGGGAATTACGAGCAGTACTTC
TRBJ1-3 | . | TRBV5-3 | . | CARNIPLRADSGNTIYF | TGTGCCAGAAACATACCCCTCCGGGCAGACTCTGGAAACACCATATATTTT
TRBJ1-4 | . | TRBV5-1 | . | CASSWELGRKEKLFF | TGCGCCAGCAGCTGGGAATTGGGCCGCAAGGAAAAACTGTTTTTT
TRBJ1-1 | once | TRBV10-3 | TRBD1 | CAISALQGGDTEAFF | TGTGCCATCAGTGCCCTACAGGGGGGTGACACTGAAGCTTTCTTT
TRBJ2-2 | . | TRBV11-2 | . | CASSLEGYENTGELFF | TGTGCCAGCAGCTTAGAGGGTTACGAGAACACCGGGGAGCTGTTTTTT
TRBJ1-4 | . | TRBV13 | TRBD1 | CASSPDRSNEKLFF | TGTGCCAGCAGCCCGGACAGGTCTAATGAAAAACTGTTTTTT
TRBJ1-2 | . | TRBV5-6 | . | CASSLVMASLPGYTF | TGTGCCAGCAGCTTGGTCATGGCCTCCCTGCCAGGCTACACCTTC
TRBJ1-2 | few | TRBV6-5 | . | CASSMDGNYGYTF | TGTGCCAGCAGTATGGACGGGAACTATGGCTACACCTTC
TRBJ2-5 | once | TRBV29-1 | . | CSVTPQETQYF | TGCAGCGTGACCCCCCAAGAGACCCAGTACTTC